The 22 T cell receptor beta chains given below trace back to one sample, sequenced in a study of blood T cell repertoires in COVID-19. Assay used: immunoSEQ multiplex PCR; TCRdb lists only in-frame clones, some missing. The sample holds approximately 260,000 clones, 70% to 90% seen once. Sample: PBMCs or T cells enriched from blood (not recorded which). The receptors were gathered from a woman aged 40 to 49 with acute COVID-19.

This chain uses TRBV5-1 with TRBJ2-7; 11 nucleotides line up with TRBD2. CDR1 is SGHRS, CDR2 YFSETQ, per germline. CDR3 length: 18 residues. Trimming at V came to 4 bases and at J to 3 bases, leaving 15 bases not matched to a gene. DNA of the CDR3: TGCGCCAGCAGCCCACACGGGACTAGCGGATCTCCTTTCTACGAGCAGTACTTC. It is translated as CASSPHGTSGSPFYEQYF.

The chain has TRBV18 and TRBJ1-5; TRBD1 aligns across 7 bases. CDR1 is KGHSH, CDR2 LQKENI, per germline. This CDR3 contains 15 residues. V trimming: 4 bases; J trimming: 5 bases; junction bases outside the gene matches: 8. The CDR3 DNA is TGTGCCAGCTCACGCAAAACAGGGGTAGATCAGCCCCAGCATTTT. It encodes CASSRKTGVDQPQHF.

The chain uses TRBV5-1 and TRBJ1-5; 8 nucleotides match TRBD1. The V and J ends lost 0 bases and 11 bases, in that order; junction bases with no gene match: 7. Germline V gives CDR1 SGHRS, CDR2 YFSETQ. The CDR3 runs 14 residues. The CDR3 sequence is CASSLAGGEESQHF. The CDR3 region has the DNA TGCGCCAGCAGCTTGGCAGGGGGCGAGGAATCCCAGCATTTT.

The genes are TRBV10-2 and TRBJ1-2, with D possibly TRBD1 on 5 matching bases. V lost 9 bases and J 8 bases, leaving 22 bases between the germline ends. The germline gives CDR1 WSHSY, CDR2 SAAADI. The CDR3 contains 14 residues. In DNA form, the CDR3 reads TGCGCCAGTTTAACCTTTCGGCAGGGCTTCGGCTACACCTTC. This sequence encodes CASLTFRQGFGYTF.

This sequence joins TRBV27 and TRBJ1-6; D unclear. Germline CDR1 MNHEY, CDR2 SMNVEV (reference sequence). This CDR3 spans 15 amino acids. Between the trimmed V and J ends, which lost 7 bases and 0 bases, there was a span of 10 bases. CDR3 DNA: TGTGCCAGCAAAATCAGAAGCTCCTATAATTCACCCCTCCACTTT. Translating gives CASKIRSSYNSPLHF.

This sequence joins TRBV4-2 and TRBJ1-5; no clear D. This CDR3 region has 15 residues. Germline V lookup: CDR1 LGHNA, CDR2 YNFKEQ. With 0 bases removed from V and 0 bases from J, the gap between germline ends came to 6 bases. The CDR3 nucleotides read TGTGCCAGCAGCCAAGACGAGGATAGCAATCAGCCCCAGCATTTT. Encoded protein: CASSQDEDSNQPQHF.

J is TRBJ1-5 and V is TRBV2, with 9 nucleotides matching TRBD1. The germline V gene encodes CDR1 SNHLY and CDR2 FYNNEI. The CDR3 length is 16 residues. The V gene end was trimmed by 1 base and the J gene end by 6 bases; junction bases not matched to a gene: 7. The CDR3 spells CASSEGTGALSQPQHF. The CDR3 DNA follows: TGTGCCAGCAGTGAAGGGACAGGGGCGCTCAGTCAGCCCCAGCATTTT.

The CDR3 DNA sequence: TGCGCCAGGGAAGACTGCTCCTACAATGAGCAGTTCTTC. Its protein is CAREDCSYNEQFF. The chain combines TRBV10-2 with TRBJ2-1; no clear D gene. The V gene's germline CDR1 is WSHSY and CDR2 SAAADI. CDR3 length: 13 amino acids. Trimming pared 9 bases from V and 0 bases from J, leaving 9 bases between.

The chain is built from TRBV5-6 and TRBJ1-1; 10 positions match TRBD1. This CDR3 has 16 residues. V was clipped by 3 bases and J by 1 base; unmatched bases: 6. Germline lookup yields CDR1 SGHDT and CDR2 YYEEEE. The DNA of the CDR3 is TGTGCCAGCAGCTCAATCCGGGACAGGGGGAACACTGAAGCTTTCTTT. It translates to CASSSIRDRGNTEAFF.

The gene calls are TRBV27 and TRBJ1-6; 7 nucleotides match TRBD1. The CDR3 contains 14 residues. V dropped 6 bases and J dropped 6; count of bases not matched to a gene: 5. Germline V CDR1 and CDR2: MNHEY, SMNVEV (reference sequence). This CDR3 reads CASSPTGLNSPLHF. The CDR3 DNA reads TGTGCCAGCAGCCCGACAGGGCTTAATTCACCCCTCCACTTT.

This chain links TRBV6-1 with TRBJ2-2; D call uncertain. V lost 1 base and J 7 bases, leaving 10 bases between the germline ends. The CDR3 sequence is 14 residues long. CDR1 is MNHNS, CDR2 SASEGT, per germline. The CDR3 nucleotides are TGTGCCAGCAGTGAAGGTTTGGTGAGCGGGGAGCTGTTTTTT. Amino acid sequence: CASSEGLVSGELFF.

This rearrangement joins TRBV19 to TRBJ2-7, with TRBD1 as a possible D gene (5 bases). Germline lookup yields CDR1 LNHDA and CDR2 SQIVND (reference sequence). This CDR3 is built from 13 residues. Trimming cost V 3 bases and J 6 bases, with 12 bases left between them. As DNA, the CDR3 is TGTGCCAGTAGTATTGCAGGGATCTCCGAGCAGTACTTC. Translating gives CASSIAGISEQYF.

J is TRBJ2-3 and V is TRBV7-8; 11 bases fit TRBD2. The V gene end was trimmed by 6 bases and the J gene end by 5 bases; junction bases not matched to a gene: 7. Per the germline V gene, CDR1 is SGHVS and CDR2 is FQNEAQ. The CDR3 has 15 residues. CDR3 sequence: CASRFSGRGGDTQYF. In DNA, the CDR3 is TGTGCCAGCAGATTTAGCGGGAGGGGGGGAGATACGCAGTATTTT.

The chain couples TRBV6-5 to TRBJ1-6; TRBD1 aligns across 8 bases. CDR1 is MNHEY and CDR2 is SVGAGI in the germline V gene. V gave up 6 bases and J gave up 10 bases; unmatched junction bases: 8. CDR3 size: 14 residues. CDR3 bases: TGTGCCAGCAGCATTGACAGGGGTTGGTCACCCCTCCACTTT. Translation: CASSIDRGWSPLHF.

The V gene is TRBV25-1, the J gene TRBJ1-5; 8 bases map to TRBD1. The V and J ends lost 4 bases and 2 bases, in that order; junction bases with no gene match: 7. Germline V gives CDR1 MGHDK, CDR2 SYGVNS. The CDR3 runs 16 residues. The CDR3, as DNA: TGTGCCAGCAGTGGACACAGGGGGTCGGGCAATCAGCCCCAGCATTTT. This sequence encodes CASSGHRGSGNQPQHF.

The chain employs TRBV6-2 or TRBV6-3 and TRBJ1-1; D is unresolved. The germline V and J ends were trimmed by 5 bases and 2 bases, with 9 bases remaining between them. CDR1 and CDR2 from the germline V gene are MNHEY and SVGEGT. The CDR3 consists of 13 residues. Here the CDR3 reads CASSQDPNTEAFF. The CDR3 nucleotides are TGTGCCAGCAGTCAGGATCCAAACACTGAAGCTTTCTTT.

J is TRBJ1-2 and V is TRBV4-1; 7 nucleotides match TRBD1. V lost 2 bases to trimming and J lost 4 bases; unmatched junction nucleotides: 4. The CDR3 length is 14 residues. CDR1 is MGHRA, CDR2 YSYEKL, per germline. As DNA, the CDR3 is TGCGCCAGCAGCCAAACGACAGGGAGCTATGGCTACACCTTC. Amino acid sequence: CASSQTTGSYGYTF.

The chain recombines TRBV19 with TRBJ1-1; 9 bases match TRBD1. V lost 6 bases and J lost 2; bases outside the gene matches: 4. This CDR3 has 14 residues. The germline V gene has CDR1 LNHDA and CDR2 SQIVND (reference sequence). CDR3 protein: CASSSGQGNTEAFF. As DNA, the CDR3 is TGTGCCAGTAGCTCGGGACAGGGAAACACTGAAGCTTTCTTT. Full variable domain (rest looked up from reference TRBV19 and TRBJ1-1): DGGITQSPKYLFRKEGQNVTLSCEQNLNHDAMYWYRQDPGQGLRLIYYSQIVNDFQKGDIAEGYSVSREKKESFPLTVTSAQKNPTAFYLCASSSGQGNTEAFFGQGTRLTVV.

The chain employs TRBV11-3 and TRBJ2-1; TRBD2 might be the D (7 bases). The germline CDR1 and CDR2 sequences are SGHNT and YENEEA. V gave up 3 bases and J gave up 5 bases, with 14 bases separating them. The CDR3 runs to 15 residues. CDR3 region: CASSLVGGPDNEQFF. CDR3 sequence (DNA): TGTGCCAGCAGCTTGGTCGGGGGGCCAGACAATGAGCAGTTCTTC.

The chain is built from TRBV7-3 and TRBJ1-4, with D possibly TRBD1 on 6 matching bases. From germline, CDR1 is SGHTA and CDR2 FQGTGA. Trimming removed 5 bases at V and 10 bases at J, with 14 bases between. CDR3 size: 13 residues. DNA of the CDR3: TGTGCCAGCAGCATGGACAGAAGGTCAAAACTGTTTTTT. This codes for CASSMDRRSKLFF.

The chain couples TRBV10-3 to TRBJ2-7, with 7 bases fitting TRBD2. The trim removed 2 bases at V and 7 bases at J, leaving 11 bases unmatched. This CDR3 region has 15 residues. CDR1 is ENHRY and CDR2 is SYGVKD in the germline V gene. CDR3 nucleotides: TGTGCCATCAGTGAGATCATGCGGGGGACGGTTGAGCAGTACTTC. Translating gives CAISEIMRGTVEQYF.

The rearrangement links TRBV27 to TRBJ1-3; D not certain. This CDR3 has 14 residues. The germline gives CDR1 MNHEY, CDR2 SMNVEV (reference sequence). Between the trimmed V and J ends, which lost 2 bases and 2 bases, there was a span of 7 bases. The CDR3 is CASSLGGPGNTIYF. The CDR3 DNA sequence: TGTGCCAGCAGTTTAGGAGGGCCTGGAAACACCATATATTTT.